Below are 32 T cell receptor beta chains sequenced from a single sample in a study of cytomegalovirus exposure and HLA in healthy donors. PCR involved 60 Vbeta and 13 Jbeta primers. The table came from immunoSEQ multiplex PCR; TCRdb's copy has only in-frame clones and leaves some out. There are fewer than 150,000 clones in the sample; about four fifths occur only once, and about 2.2% lies in the top ten. Sequenced input: PBMCs. These receptors originate from a man aged 25-45 years in good health and CMV-seronegative.

The V gene is TRBV7-8, the J gene TRBJ1-1; maybe TRBD1 (5 bases). The CDR3 is 12 residues long. The germline gives CDR1 SGHVS, CDR2 FQNEAQ. Trimming removed 6 bases at V and 1 base at J, with 6 bases between. The CDR3 DNA reads as TGTGCCAGCAGTCAGGGGAACACTGAAGCTTTCTTT. Its protein is CASSQGNTEAFF.

The rearrangement joins TRBV5-4 to TRBJ2-7, with 13 bases aligning to TRBD2. The germline V gene encodes CDR1 SGHNT and CDR2 YYREEE (reference sequence). J was trimmed by 7 bases and V by 0 bases; bases with no gene match: 4. The CDR3 sequence is 15 residues long. CDR3: CASSLGGLAGEEQYF. The CDR3, as DNA: TGTGCCAGCAGCTTGGGAGGACTAGCGGGAGAGGAGCAGTACTTC. Full variable domain (rest looked up from reference TRBV5-4 and TRBJ2-7): ETGVTQSPTHLIKTRGQQVTLRCSSQSGHNTVSWYQQALGQGPQFIFQYYREEENGRGNFPPRFSGLQFPNYSSELNVNALELDDSALYLCASSLGGLAGEEQYFGPGTRLTVT.

This rearrangement joins TRBV15 to TRBJ1-2; a possible D gene is TRBD1 (6 bases). Germline values: CDR1 LNHNV, CDR2 YYDKDF (reference sequence). V was cut by 1 base and J by 4 bases, with 10 bases left in between. There are 14 residues in the CDR3. The CDR3: CATSRAGTTYGYTF. The CDR3 DNA follows: TGTGCCACCAGCAGAGCCGGGACAACCTATGGCTACACCTTC.

This chain uses TRBV6-1 with TRBJ1-5; D uncertain. This CDR3 is built from 13 residues. Trimming left V 7 bases short and J 5 bases short, with 12 bases between. Germline V lookup: CDR1 MNHNS, CDR2 SASEGT. The CDR3 region is CASTSPTYQPQHF. Here the CDR3 DNA reads TGTGCCAGCACCAGTCCGACTTATCAGCCCCAGCATTTT.

This sequence joins TRBV5-1 and TRBJ2-5; tentatively, D is TRBD2 (6 bases). Per germline, CDR1 SGHRS and CDR2 YFSETQ. With 1 base removed from V and 4 bases from J, the gap between germline ends came to 11 bases. CDR3 size: 14 residues. The CDR3 region is CASSLWQGGETQYF. For the CDR3, the DNA is TGCGCCAGCAGCTTGTGGCAGGGAGGAGAGACCCAGTACTTC.

The V call is TRBV27, the J call TRBJ2-1; perhaps TRBD1 as D (6 bases). Trimming took off 5 bases at V and 10 bases at J, with 12 bases between the two ends. The CDR3 runs to 12 residues. The germline V gene encodes CDR1 MNHEY and CDR2 SMNVEV (reference sequence). The CDR3 bases are TGTGCCAGCAGTATGCCGGACAGCGAGCAGTTCTTC. Its translation: CASSMPDSEQFF.

The chain links TRBV2 to TRBJ1-5, with 10 bases that match TRBD1. This CDR3 spans 14 amino acids. V lost 4 bases, J lost 5 bases, and 2 bases stayed unmatched. In germline, CDR1 is SNHLY, CDR2 FYNNEI. CDR3 DNA: TGTGCCAGCAGTGGGACAGGGGGATATCAGCCCCAGCATTTT. Amino acids: CASSGTGGYQPQHF. The complete variable domain, with remaining parts taken from reference TRBV2 and TRBJ1-5, reads EPEVTQTPSHQVTQMGQEVILRCVPISNHLYFYWYRQILGQKVEFLVSFYNNEISEKSEIFDDQFSVERPDGSNFTLKIRSTKLEDSAMYFCASSGTGGYQPQHFGDGTRLSIL.

The chain links TRBV5-6 to TRBJ2-7, with 9 bases fitting TRBD1. There are 15 residues in the CDR3. Germline V gene data show CDR1 as SGHDT and CDR2 as YYEEEE. The V gene end was trimmed by 3 bases and the J gene end by 1 base; junction bases not matched to a gene: 5. The CDR3 is CASSWTGDRSYEQYF. CDR3 coding DNA: TGTGCCAGCAGCTGGACAGGGGATCGATCCTACGAGCAGTACTTC.

This sequence joins TRBV5-1 and TRBJ1-5; maybe TRBD1 (5 bases). Trimming shortened V by 2 bases and J by 5 bases, and 11 bases separated the two germline ends. The germline V gene encodes CDR1 SGHRS and CDR2 YFSETQ. There are 14 residues in the CDR3. The CDR3 sequence is CASSLGDVDQPQHF. The CDR3 DNA reads TGCGCCAGCAGCTTAGGGGATGTGGATCAGCCCCAGCATTTT.

The rearrangement uses TRBV6-5 and TRBJ2-5; the match to TRBD1 covers 10 bases. Germline V lookup: CDR1 MNHEY, CDR2 SVGAGI. V trimming: 7 bases; J trimming: 6 bases; junction bases outside the gene matches: 8. The CDR3 length is 14 residues. This chain's CDR3 is CASTKTGGGQTQYF. In nucleotides, the CDR3 is TGTGCCAGCACCAAGACAGGGGGCGGACAGACCCAGTACTTC.

With respect to this clone: An end of the junction does not agree with germline; a read error may underlie this. The gene calls are TRBV5-1 and TRBJ1-2, with TRBD1 as a possible D gene (5 bases). The germline V gene encodes CDR1 SGHRS and CDR2 YFSETQ. CDR3 length equals 13 residues. This CDR3 reads CASSLAGGRGYPF. For the CDR3, the DNA is TGCGCCAGCAGCTTGGCAGGAGGGAGGGGCTACCCCTTC.

V usage is TRBV29-1 and J usage is TRBJ2-7, with a weak D call TRBD1 (5 bases). Trimming took 4 bases from V and 4 from J, leaving 8 bases between them. CDR3 length: 11 amino acids. Germline V gene sequence: CDR1 SQVTM, CDR2 ANQGSEA. The CDR3, as DNA: TGCAGCGTTGGAGCAGGGTACGAGCAGTACTTC. Translating gives CSVGAGYEQYF.

The rearrangement joins TRBV6-5 to TRBJ2-7, with D perhaps matching TRBD1 (6 bases). Between the trimmed V and J ends, which lost 0 bases and 2 bases, there was a span of 11 bases. The V gene's germline CDR1 is MNHEY and CDR2 SVGAGI. This CDR3 has 15 residues. In DNA form, the CDR3 reads TGTGCCAGCAGTTACTCGAAACAGGGAGCCTACGAGCAGTACTTC. The encoded protein is CASSYSKQGAYEQYF.

CDR3 nucleotide sequence: TGTGCCAGCAGTTTTGTTAGGGGGGGGGAAAAACTGTTTTTT. It codes for CASSFVRGGEKLFF. The V call is TRBV28, the J call TRBJ1-4, with D perhaps matching TRBD1 (6 bases). V was cut by 3 bases and J by 8 bases, with 13 bases left in between. The germline V gene has CDR1 MDHEN and CDR2 SYDVKM. The CDR3 totals 14 residues.

DNA for the CDR3: TGTGCCAGTAGTATTTACGGGGTAAGCTCCTACAATGAGCAGTTCTTC. The encoded protein is CASSIYGVSSYNEQFF. The chain combines TRBV19 with TRBJ2-1, with D maybe TRBD2 (5 bases). Germline V lookup: CDR1 LNHDA, CDR2 SQIVND (reference sequence). This CDR3 region has 16 residues. V lost 3 bases, J lost 0 bases, and 12 bases lay in between.

This chain uses TRBV19 with TRBJ1-2; D remains ambiguous. Germline lookup yields CDR1 LNHDA and CDR2 SQIVND (reference sequence). V was trimmed by 3 bases and J by 8 bases, leaving 13 bases between them. The CDR3 has 13 residues. CDR3 loop: CASSIAGQAGYTF. The CDR3 DNA sequence: TGTGCCAGTAGTATTGCTGGGCAGGCGGGCTACACCTTC.

The chain has TRBV7-3 and TRBJ2-6; D remains ambiguous. With 4 bases removed from V and 1 base from J, the gap between germline ends came to 5 bases. CDR3 length: 14 residues. CDR1 SGHTA and CDR2 FQGTGA come from the germline V gene. In nucleotides, the CDR3 is TGTGCCAGCAGCTCCGAGTCTGGGGCCAACGTCCTGACTTTC. Translation gives CASSSESGANVLTF.

V and J are TRBV10-2 and TRBJ1-6; TRBD1 agrees at 10 bases. Germline loops: CDR1 WSHSY, CDR2 SAAADI. V trimming: 6 bases; J trimming: 0 bases; junction bases outside the gene matches: 8. The CDR3 spans 18 residues. CDR3 sequence: CASRTGTGAGSYNSPLHF. The CDR3 DNA sequence: TGCGCCAGCAGAACCGGGACAGGGGCCGGCTCCTATAATTCACCCCTCCACTTT.

The chain carries TRBV30 and TRBJ2-1; 10 nucleotides line up with TRBD2. The germline gives CDR1 GTSNPN, CDR2 SVGIG (reference sequence). V gave up 3 bases and J gave up 6 bases; unmatched junction bases: 8. The CDR3 has 15 amino acids. In nucleotides, the CDR3 is TGTGCCTGGAGCACCTCGGGACTAGCGTTCAATGAGCAGTTCTTC. It yields the protein CAWSTSGLAFNEQFF.

The chain employs TRBV19 and TRBJ2-7; D perhaps matches TRBD1 (6 bases). Germline CDR1 reads LNHDA; CDR2 reads SQIVND (reference sequence). This CDR3 has 16 residues. Deletions cut 5 bases from V and 5 bases from J, with 22 bases between. The CDR3 loop is CASSPRDDRFPHEQYF. The DNA of the CDR3 is TGTGCCAGTAGTCCCAGGGATGACAGGTTCCCCCACGAGCAGTACTTC.

The V call is TRBV2, the J call TRBJ1-2; the match to TRBD1 covers 7 bases. Trimming removed 6 bases from V and 2 bases from J; junction bases left unmatched: 12. The CDR3 consists of 16 residues. Germline V gene lookup returns CDR1 SNHLY and CDR2 FYNNEI. CDR3 region: CASSGQVTTPNYGYTF. CDR3 bases: TGTGCCAGCAGCGGACAGGTAACCACGCCGAACTATGGCTACACCTTC. The full variable domain, rest sourced from reference TRBV2 and TRBJ1-2, is EPEVTQTPSHQVTQMGQEVILRCVPISNHLYFYWYRQILGQKVEFLVSFYNNEISEKSEIFDDQFSVERPDGSNFTLKIRSTKLEDSAMYFCASSGQVTTPNYGYTFGSGTRLTVV.

The chain links TRBV7-9 to TRBJ2-1, with a weak D call TRBD2 (6 bases). The V end was cut by 5 bases, the J end by 6 bases, with 20 bases between. The CDR3 covers 16 residues. CDR1 is SEHNR, CDR2 FQNEAQ, per germline (reference sequence). Here the CDR3 DNA reads TGTGCCAGCAGCCCCGCCGTCGGGGGTAGGAGCAATGAGCAGTTCTTC. This sequence encodes CASSPAVGGRSNEQFF. The complete variable domain, with remaining parts taken from reference TRBV7-9 and TRBJ2-1, reads DTGVSQNPRHKITKRGQNVTFRCDPISEHNRLYWYRQTLGQGPEFLTYFQNEAQLEKSRLLSDRFSAERPKGSFSTLEIQRTEQGDSAMYLCASSPAVGGRSNEQFFGPGTRLTVL.

The chain links TRBV7-7 to TRBJ1-1; TRBD1 might be the D (5 bases). The CDR3 covers 14 residues. Germline CDR1 SSHAT, CDR2 FNYEAQ (reference sequence). V lost 2 bases, J lost 0 bases, and 7 bases lay in between. In DNA, the CDR3 is TGTGCCAGCAGCTTATACAGGTTGAACACTGAAGCTTTCTTT. Translated: CASSLYRLNTEAFF.

This clone was seen more than once but under ten times. The V gene is TRBV29-1, the J gene TRBJ1-4; 12 bases agree with TRBD1. The CDR3 runs to 15 residues. CDR1 is SQVTM, CDR2 ANQGSEA, per germline. After removal of 6 bases from V and 8 bases from J, the junction contained 10 bases not matched to a gene. CDR3 region: CSVGGQGASGEKLFF. CDR3 nucleotides: TGCAGCGTGGGGGGACAGGGGGCGTCGGGAGAAAAACTGTTTTTT.

V and J are TRBV21-1 and TRBJ1-6. TRBV21-1 is a listed pseudogene. This CDR3 contains 19 residues. The chain's CDR3 is CASSPLPGTIGAYFSPLHF. CDR3 bases: TGTGCCAGCAGCCCGCTACCGGGGACTATTGGGGCCTATTTTTCACCCCTCCACTTT.

On this clone: With a much larger clone just one base away, this may be a read error. V is TRBV2 and J is TRBJ1-4; the D gene is possibly TRBD1 (6 bases). This CDR3 has 12 residues. Trimming pared 6 bases from V and 6 bases from J, leaving 8 bases between. CDR1 and CDR2 (germline): SNHLY, FYNNEI. For the CDR3, the DNA is TGTGCCAGCAGCAGGGGTGATGAAAAACTGTTTTTT. This gives the protein CASSRGDEKLFF.

The chain joins TRBV30 to TRBJ2-7, with 7 bases identical to TRBD2. CDR1 and CDR2 (germline): GTSNPN, SVGIG (reference sequence). J gave up 4 bases and V 2 bases, and 5 bases lay outside the gene matches. CDR3 length: 13 amino acids. CDR3 bases: TGTGCCTGGAGTCTAGGGGAGGGGTACGAGCAGTACTTC. This encodes CAWSLGEGYEQYF.

The J gene is TRBJ2-1, the V gene TRBV5-1, with 12 bases lining up with TRBD2. V gave up 0 bases and J gave up 3 bases; unmatched junction bases: 1. CDR3 length: 16 amino acids. From germline, CDR1 is SGHRS and CDR2 YFSETQ. Here the CDR3 reads CASSLELAGGYNEQFF. The CDR3 nucleotides are TGCGCCAGCAGCTTGGAACTAGCGGGGGGCTACAATGAGCAGTTCTTC.

Regarding this clone: Other DNA sequences in this sample translate to the same CDR3. The gene calls are TRBV5-1 and TRBJ1-4; 12 bases fit TRBD1. Germline trimming cut 0 bases from V and 8 bases from J; bases unmatched to any gene: 2. Germline CDR1 and CDR2: SGHRS and YFSETQ. The CDR3 sequence is 15 residues long. CDR3 DNA sequence: TGCGCCAGCAGCTTGGCGGGGACAGGGGGCGAAAAACTGTTTTTT. This encodes CASSLAGTGGEKLFF.

This clone was detected once. The chain links TRBV5-1 to TRBJ1-1; tentative D call: TRBD1 (5 bases). Germline V gene data show CDR1 as SGHRS and CDR2 as YFSETQ. The CDR3 is 18 amino acids. V lost 3 bases to trimming and J lost 0 bases, with 21 bases between them. CDR3: CASSSPIDSIDMNTEAFF. CDR3 DNA: TGCGCCAGCAGCTCCCCAATAGACAGCATAGACATGAACACTGAAGCTTTCTTT.

The chain combines TRBV28 with TRBJ1-2; tentatively, D is TRBD1 (5 bases). The CDR3 has 15 amino acids. CDR1 MDHEN and CDR2 SYDVKM come from the germline V gene. Trimming took 3 bases from V and 3 from J, leaving 14 bases between them. The CDR3 reads CASSFGGATDYGYTF. CDR3 nucleotides: TGTGCCAGCAGTTTTGGAGGGGCGACGGACTATGGCTACACCTTC.

The chain carries TRBV7-2 and TRBJ1-6; tentatively, D is TRBD1 (6 bases). Germline values: CDR1 SGHTA, CDR2 FQGNSA. The ends were cut back, 5 bases at V and 6 bases at J, with 8 bases in the middle. The CDR3 covers 13 residues. The CDR3 DNA sequence: TGTGCCAGCAGCACCAGGGGTAATTCACCCCTCCACTTT. Translating it yields CASSTRGNSPLHF.